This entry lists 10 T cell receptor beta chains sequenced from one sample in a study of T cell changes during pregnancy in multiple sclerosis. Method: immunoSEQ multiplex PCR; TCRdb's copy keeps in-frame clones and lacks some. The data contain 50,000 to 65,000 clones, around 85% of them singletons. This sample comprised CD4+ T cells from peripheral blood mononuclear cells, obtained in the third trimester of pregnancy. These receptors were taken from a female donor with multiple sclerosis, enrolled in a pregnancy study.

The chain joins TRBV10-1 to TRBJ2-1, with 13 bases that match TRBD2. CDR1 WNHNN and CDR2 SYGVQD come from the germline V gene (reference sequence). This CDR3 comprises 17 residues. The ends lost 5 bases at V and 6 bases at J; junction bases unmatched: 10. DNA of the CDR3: TGCGCCAGCAGTCCACCCGGGACTAGCGGGATCGGCAATGAGCAGTTCTTC. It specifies CASSPPGTSGIGNEQFF.

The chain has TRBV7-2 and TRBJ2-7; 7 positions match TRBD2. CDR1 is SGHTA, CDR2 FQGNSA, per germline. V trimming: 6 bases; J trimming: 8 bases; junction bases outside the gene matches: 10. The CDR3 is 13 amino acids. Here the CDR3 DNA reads TGTGCCAGCAGAGCTTCTAGCGGAGGGAAGCAGTACTTC. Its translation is CASRASSGGKQYF.

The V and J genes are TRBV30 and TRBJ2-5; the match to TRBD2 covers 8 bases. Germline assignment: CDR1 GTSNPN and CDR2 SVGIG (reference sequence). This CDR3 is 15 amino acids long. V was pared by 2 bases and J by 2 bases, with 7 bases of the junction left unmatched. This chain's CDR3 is CAWSSGTSRQETQYF. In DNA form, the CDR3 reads TGTGCCTGGAGTAGTGGGACTAGTAGGCAAGAGACCCAGTACTTC.

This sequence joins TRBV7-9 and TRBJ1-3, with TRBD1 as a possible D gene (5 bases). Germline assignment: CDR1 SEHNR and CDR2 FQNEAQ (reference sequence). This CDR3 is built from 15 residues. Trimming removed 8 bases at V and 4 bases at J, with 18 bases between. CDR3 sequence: CASSNTGAEGNTIYF. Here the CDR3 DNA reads TGTGCCAGCTCAAACACAGGTGCTGAAGGAAACACCATATATTTT.

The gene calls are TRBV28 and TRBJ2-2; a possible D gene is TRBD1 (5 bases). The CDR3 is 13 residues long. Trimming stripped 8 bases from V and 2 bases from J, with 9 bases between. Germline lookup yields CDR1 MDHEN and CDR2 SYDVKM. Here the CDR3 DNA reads TGTGCCAGCGGACAAACAAACACCGGGGAGCTGTTTTTT. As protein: CASGQTNTGELFF.

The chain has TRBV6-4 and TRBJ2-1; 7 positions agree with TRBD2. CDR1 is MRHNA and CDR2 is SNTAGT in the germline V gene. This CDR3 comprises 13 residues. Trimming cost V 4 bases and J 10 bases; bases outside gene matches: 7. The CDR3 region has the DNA TGTGCCAGCAGTGTGGGGAGGGCCAGCGAGCAGTTCTTC. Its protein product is CASSVGRASEQFF.

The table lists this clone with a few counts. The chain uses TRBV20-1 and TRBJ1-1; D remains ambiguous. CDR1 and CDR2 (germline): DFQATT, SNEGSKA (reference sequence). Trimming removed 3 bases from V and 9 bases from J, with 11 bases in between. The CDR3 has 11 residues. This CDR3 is CSARRGEKAFF. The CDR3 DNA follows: TGCAGTGCTAGGCGGGGAGAGAAAGCTTTCTTT.

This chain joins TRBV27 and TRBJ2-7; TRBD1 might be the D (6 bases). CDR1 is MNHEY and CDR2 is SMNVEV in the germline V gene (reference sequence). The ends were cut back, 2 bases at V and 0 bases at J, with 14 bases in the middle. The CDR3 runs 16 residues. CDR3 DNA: TGTGCCAGCAGTTTAAGGTTTCGGACAGCCTCCTACGAGCAGTACTTC. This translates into CASSLRFRTASYEQYF.

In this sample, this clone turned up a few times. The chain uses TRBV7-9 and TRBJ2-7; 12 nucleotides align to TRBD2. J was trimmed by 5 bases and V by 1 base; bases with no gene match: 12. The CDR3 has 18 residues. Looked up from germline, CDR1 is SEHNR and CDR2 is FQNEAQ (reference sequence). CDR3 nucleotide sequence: TGTGCCAGCAGCTTAGGAGTTCTAGCGGGAGGGCCCGTTAACGAGCAGTACTTC. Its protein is CASSLGVLAGGPVNEQYF.

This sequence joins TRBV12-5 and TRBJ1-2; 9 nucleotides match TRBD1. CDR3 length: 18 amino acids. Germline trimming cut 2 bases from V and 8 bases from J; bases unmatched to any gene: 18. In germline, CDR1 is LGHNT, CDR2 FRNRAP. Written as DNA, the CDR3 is TGTGCTAGTGGTTTGAACTTACTCCGGGACAGGGTGCTGGGGGGCTACACCTTC. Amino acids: CASGLNLLRDRVLGGYTF.